Each of the 32 T cell receptor beta chains below was sequenced from the same sample in a study of blood T cells in healthy people across ages. Through a sample-barcoded 5' primer and a J-beta primer mix, a second PCR was run for roughly 7 to 12 cycles. TCRdb re-called the 5' RACE reads through MiXCR, storing one row per CDR3 protein. Of about 900,000 distinct CDR3 sequences in the sample, under 50% are singletons; the top ten hold 10% to 15%. The source material was blood. Source of these receptors: a man aged 30 to 39 in good health.

This clonotype showed up many times. The rearrangement joins TRBV29-1 to TRBJ2-1; 7 nucleotides align to TRBD1. The junction had 3 bases not matched to a gene; V was cut back by 4 bases and J by 6 bases. The CDR3 loop spans 12 amino acids. The germline V gene encodes CDR1 SQVTM and CDR2 ANQGSEA. The CDR3 region is CSVGGQFNEQFF. CDR3 bases: TGCAGCGTTGGGGGACAGTTCAATGAGCAGTTCTTC.

The rearrangement links TRBV3-1 to TRBJ2-7, with D possibly being TRBD1 or TRBD2 (7 bases each). Germline assignment: CDR1 LGHDT and CDR2 YNNKEL (reference sequence). The CDR3 length is 13 residues. Trimming left V 4 bases short and J 7 bases short, with 14 bases between. This CDR3 reads CASSPTRGGEQYF. For the CDR3, the DNA is TGTGCCAGCAGCCCGACCAGGGGGGGTGAGCAGTACTTC.

The chain is built from TRBV10-1 and TRBJ1-1, with D perhaps matching TRBD1 (6 bases). In germline, CDR1 is WNHNN, CDR2 SYGVQD (reference sequence). The CDR3 runs to 14 residues. V dropped 4 bases and J dropped 4 bases, with 13 bases sitting between them. The CDR3 DNA follows: TGCGCCAGCAGTGGTCAGGGAGGGGGCACTGAAGCTTTCTTT. Protein product: CASSGQGGGTEAFF.

The rearrangement uses TRBV25-1 and TRBJ2-3, with TRBD2 identical over 7 bases. Germline loops: CDR1 MGHDK, CDR2 SYGVNS. After removal of 2 bases from V and 1 base from J, the junction contained 3 bases not matched to a gene. The CDR3 is 15 residues long. The CDR3 DNA follows: TGTGCCAGCAGTGAACAGGGAGGGGGCACAGATACGCAGTATTTT. Amino acid sequence: CASSEQGGGTDTQYF. The full variable domain, rest sourced from reference TRBV25-1 and TRBJ2-3, is EADIYQTPRYLVIGTGKKITLECSQTMGHDKMYWYQQDPGMELHLIHYSYGVNSTEKGDLSSESTVSRIRTEHFPLTLESARPSHTSQYLCASSEQGGGTDTQYFGPGTRLTVL.

CDR3 coding DNA: TGTGCCAGCAATACGGGACACCTACTAGCCAAAAACATTCAGTACTTC. It codes for CASNTGHLLAKNIQYF. This chain joins TRBV28 and TRBJ2-4; tentative D call: TRBD1 (6 bases). V gave up 7 bases and J gave up 0 bases, with 16 bases separating them. CDR1 and CDR2 (germline): MDHEN, SYDVKM. The CDR3 totals 16 residues.

This clonotype was seen just once. The V call is TRBV7-2, the J call TRBJ1-6, with 7 bases lining up with TRBD1. Germline loops: CDR1 SGHTA, CDR2 FQGNSA. The CDR3 is 17 residues long. V was clipped by 5 bases and J by 3 bases; unmatched bases: 10. The CDR3 DNA is TGTGCCAGCAGCGCGCGTACAGGGGCGGGCTATAATTCACCCCTCCACTTT. It is translated as CASSARTGAGYNSPLHF.

This chain links TRBV27 with TRBJ1-6, with D maybe TRBD1 (5 bases). The CDR3 is made up of 15 amino acids. The germline V and J ends were trimmed by 6 bases and 5 bases, with 14 bases remaining between them. The germline CDR1 and CDR2 sequences are MNHEY and SMNVEV (reference sequence). The CDR3 protein is CASSNVGGNNSPLHF. In DNA, the CDR3 is TGTGCCAGCAGCAACGTCGGGGGGAATAATTCACCCCTCCACTTT.

This sequence joins TRBV27 and TRBJ2-4; possible D gene TRBD2, 5 bases. This CDR3 has 13 amino acids. Per the germline V gene, CDR1 is MNHEY and CDR2 is SMNVEV (reference sequence). V lost 8 bases and J lost 4, with 12 bases in between. CDR3 bases: TGTGCCAGCCAAGGGAGCCTGAAAAACATTCAGTACTTC. Amino acids: CASQGSLKNIQYF.

This clonotype was detected a few times. The chain uses TRBV18 and TRBJ1-2; D might be TRBD1 (5 bases). The CDR3 length is 13 residues. V was clipped by 2 bases and J by 3 bases, with 7 bases between them. Germline loops: CDR1 KGHSH, CDR2 LQKENI. The CDR3 protein is CASSPWGDYGYTF. CDR3 bases: TGTGCCAGCTCACCATGGGGGGACTATGGCTACACCTTC. The full variable domain, in which reference TRBV18 and TRBJ1-2 provide the parts outside the CDR3, is NAGVMQNPRHLVRRRGQEARLRCSPMKGHSHVYWYRQLPEEGLKFMVYLQKENIIDESGMPKERFSAEFPKEGPSILRIQQVVRGDSAAYFCASSPWGDYGYTFGSGTRLTVV.

The gene calls are TRBV4-3 and TRBJ2-5; 8 bases map to TRBD2. The CDR3 is 14 residues long. Germline V gene lookup returns CDR1 LGHNA and CDR2 YSLEER. Losses at the gene ends were 2 bases for V and 4 bases for J; bases not matched to a gene: 3. Written as DNA, the CDR3 is TGCGCCAGCAGCCAAAGCAGCGGGGGAGAGACCCAGTACTTC. This sequence encodes CASSQSSGGETQYF.

The V call is TRBV4-2, the J call TRBJ1-1; D is uncertain. Germline loops: CDR1 LGHNA, CDR2 YNFKEQ. The V end lost 6 bases, the J end lost 4 bases, and 12 bases lay between the germline ends. The CDR3 loop spans 13 amino acids. CDR3 residues: CASRGGDGTEAFF. DNA for the CDR3: TGTGCCAGCAGGGGAGGCGATGGCACTGAAGCTTTCTTT.

The genes are TRBV7-9 and TRBJ2-3; perhaps D is TRBD1 or TRBD2 (5 bases each). The germline CDR1 and CDR2 sequences are SEHNR and FQNEAQ (reference sequence). The CDR3 is 16 residues long. Trimming took off 2 bases at V and 0 bases at J, with 12 bases between the two ends. The DNA of the CDR3 is TGTGCCAGCAGCTTACGGGGCGGGTATAGCACAGATACGCAGTATTTT. This codes for CASSLRGGYSTDTQYF.

This clonotype was observed many times. The chain links TRBV5-1 to TRBJ2-7; D unclear. V lost 4 bases, J lost 1 base, and 9 bases lay in between. Germline-derived CDR1 and CDR2 are SGHRS and YFSETQ. The CDR3 length is 13 residues. The CDR3 region has the DNA TGCGCCAGCAGCGTGTGGAGTTCCTACGAGCAGTACTTC. Amino acids: CASSVWSSYEQYF. The full variable domain, completed using reference TRBV5-1 and TRBJ2-7, is KAGVTQTPRYLIKTRGQQVTLSCSPISGHRSVSWYQQTPGQGLQFLFEYFSETQRNKGNFPGRFSGRQFSNSRSEMNVSTLELGDSALYLCASSVWSSYEQYFGPGTRLTVT.

The rearrangement links TRBV6-1 to TRBJ1-2; D is perhaps TRBD1 (5 bases). Germline V lookup: CDR1 MNHNS, CDR2 SASEGT. This CDR3 has 17 amino acids. V was pared by 0 bases and J by 2 bases, with 16 bases between. The CDR3: CASSEASAGLSNYGYTF. In DNA, the CDR3 is TGTGCCAGCAGTGAAGCGTCGGCAGGGTTATCCAACTATGGCTACACCTTC.

The chain combines TRBV5-1 with TRBJ1-4; D not resolved. V was clipped by 2 bases and J by 0 bases, with 8 bases between them. CDR3 length: 15 residues. Looked up from germline, CDR1 is SGHRS and CDR2 is YFSETQ. CDR3 protein: CASSLSQTTNEKLFF. CDR3 bases: TGCGCCAGCAGCTTATCACAGACAACTAATGAAAAACTGTTTTTT. Combining the CDR3 with reference TRBV5-1 and TRBJ1-4 gives the whole variable domain KAGVTQTPRYLIKTRGQQVTLSCSPISGHRSVSWYQQTPGQGLQFLFEYFSETQRNKGNFPGRFSGRQFSNSRSEMNVSTLELGDSALYLCASSLSQTTNEKLFFGSGTQLSVL.

This clonotype showed up just a few times. V and J are TRBV29-1 and TRBJ2-5; 7 nucleotides match TRBD2. CDR1 is SQVTM and CDR2 is ANQGSEA in the germline V gene. Trimming took 5 bases from V and 3 from J; bases not matched to a gene: 3. This CDR3 is built from 12 residues. As DNA, the CDR3 is TGCAGCGTTCACGGGGGGAAAGAGACCCAGTACTTC. Protein: CSVHGGKETQYF.

The sample holds a few counts of this clonotype. This rearrangement joins TRBV11-3 to TRBJ2-7, with 8 bases matching TRBD2. The CDR3 runs to 16 residues. CDR1 and CDR2 (germline): SGHNT, YENEEA. The J segment lost 7 bases and the V segment lost 5 bases, leaving 16 bases of the junction unmatched. In DNA, the CDR3 is TGTGCCAGCAGCCCGGGACTAGGGCATGCCTACAATGAGCAGTACTTC. Protein sequence: CASSPGLGHAYNEQYF.

This chain links TRBV7-2 with TRBJ2-5; D possibly uses TRBD1 or TRBD2 (7 bases each). The CDR3 is 14 residues long. The germline CDR1 and CDR2 sequences are SGHTA and FQGNSA. V lost 4 bases and J lost 5, with 14 bases in between. This CDR3 is CASSSGGGWETQYF. The CDR3 nucleotides are TGTGCCAGCAGCTCAGGGGGGGGATGGGAGACCCAGTACTTC.

The rearrangement links TRBV5-1 to TRBJ1-2, with 7 bases aligning to TRBD1. V dropped 4 bases and J dropped 4; count of bases not matched to a gene: 10. The CDR3 totals 15 residues. The germline V gene encodes CDR1 SGHRS and CDR2 YFSETQ. CDR3 coding DNA: TGCGCCAGCAGCCCACAGGGGCTGGAGATCTATGGCTACACCTTC. Translated, it gives CASSPQGLEIYGYTF.

With regard to this clonotype: Its ends do not fully match the called genes, so a read error is possible. The chain is built from TRBV12-3 or TRBV12-4 and TRBJ1-1; D might be TRBD1 (5 bases). The CDR3 contains 14 residues. The CDR3 region is CASSFGGVSTGAFF. The CDR3 DNA follows: TGTGCCAGCAGTTTCGGAGGGGTATCCACTGGAGCTTTCTTT.

The J gene is TRBJ2-1, the V gene TRBV7-8; D possibly uses TRBD1 or TRBD2 (5 bases each). TRBJ2-7 explains the end of the DNA better; the J call may be wrong. The V gene's germline CDR1 is SGHVS and CDR2 FQNEAQ. The CDR3 has 15 amino acids. In nucleotides, the CDR3 is TGTGCCAGCAGCCTCGGGACGGCCGCTTACAATGAGCAGTACTTC. As protein: CASSLGTAAYNEQYF.

This clonotype is a singleton in its sample. A read error may produce the germline difference seen at one junction end. The V and J genes are TRBV9 and TRBJ1-1; 8 positions agree with TRBD1. Germline V gene sequence: CDR1 SGDLS, CDR2 YYNGEE. This CDR3 contains 16 residues. The CDR3, as DNA: TGTGCCAGCAGCGTAGCCGGGACAGGAAAGAACACTGGAGCTTTCTTT. Translated: CASSVAGTGKNTGAFF.

At least ten counts were recorded for this clonotype. The chain combines TRBV27 with TRBJ1-1; D may be TRBD1 (6 bases). V was shortened by 7 bases and J by 4 bases, with 28 bases between the two germline ends. This CDR3 has 18 residues. Per the germline V gene, CDR1 is MNHEY and CDR2 is SMNVEV (reference sequence). The CDR3 nucleotides read TGTGCCAGCAAACCCCTCCGAGTCCAGGGGAGGTTGGCCACTGAAGCTTTCTTT. Translating gives CASKPLRVQGRLATEAFF.

The chain links TRBV3-1 to TRBJ1-4; D perhaps matches TRBD1 (5 bases). V lost 4 bases to trimming and J lost 4 bases, with 13 bases between them. CDR1 and CDR2 from the germline V gene are LGHDT and YNNKEL (reference sequence). The CDR3 is 15 residues long. The CDR3 reads CASSLDSADNEKLFF. The CDR3 DNA reads TGTGCCAGCAGCCTTGACAGTGCCGATAATGAAAAACTGTTTTTT.

V gene TRBV14 combines with J gene TRBJ2-3; 8 nucleotides match TRBD2. The V gene's germline CDR1 is SGHDN and CDR2 FVKESK. Germline trimming cut 6 bases from V and 6 bases from J; bases unmatched to any gene: 14. The CDR3 has 16 residues. The CDR3 DNA sequence: TGTGCCAGCAGTCCCCGTGGGCGGGGGGTTCGGGATACGCAGTATTTT. Protein product: CASSPRGRGVRDTQYF.

This clonotype has a handful of counts. J is TRBJ2-1 and V is TRBV7-2; D is undetermined. Trimming stripped 1 base from V and 6 bases from J, with 10 bases between. This CDR3 has 14 amino acids. CDR1 is SGHTA and CDR2 is FQGNSA in the germline V gene. CDR3 nucleotides: TGTGCCAGCAGCTTAGGTAATGGGGTCAATGAGCAGTTCTTC. This sequence encodes CASSLGNGVNEQFF. Based on the CDR3 plus reference TRBV7-2 and TRBJ2-1, the full variable domain is GAGVSQSPSNKVTEKGKDVELRCDPISGHTALYWYRQSLGQGLEFLIYFQGNSAPDKSGLPSDRFSAERTGGSVSTLTIQRTQQEDSAVYLCASSLGNGVNEQFFGPGTRLTVL.

The chain carries TRBV12-5 and TRBJ1-2, with TRBD1 matching 10 bases. V trimming: 5 bases; J trimming: 7 bases; junction bases outside the gene matches: 7. The germline V gene encodes CDR1 LGHNT and CDR2 FRNRAP. This CDR3 has 14 residues. The CDR3 nucleotides are TGTGCTAGTGGTCCTGACAGGGGGCTCGGTGGCTACACCTTC. This encodes CASGPDRGLGGYTF.

This clonotype was detected only a few times. This may stem from a read error, because a much larger clone lies one nucleotide away. The CDR3 spells CASSQDTAGVSYNEQFF. Written as DNA, the CDR3 is TGCGCCAGCAGCCAAGATACCGCAGGAGTGTCCTACAATGAGCAGTTCTTC. The chain joins TRBV4-3 to TRBJ2-1, with D hard to call. The CDR3 covers 17 residues. Germline CDR1 reads LGHNA; CDR2 reads YSLEER. V was shortened by 0 bases and J by 1 base, with 13 bases between the two germline ends.

This chain connects TRBV7-3 to TRBJ2-1; tentative D call: TRBD1 (5 bases). Germline V gene lookup returns CDR1 SGHTA and CDR2 FQGTGA. The CDR3 covers 13 residues. Deletions cut 2 bases from V and 5 bases from J, with 7 bases between. CDR3 residues: CASSLRRDNEQFF. DNA of the CDR3: TGTGCCAGCAGCTTACGCAGGGACAATGAGCAGTTCTTC.

The chain links TRBV28 to TRBJ1-2; perhaps TRBD1 as D (5 bases). The CDR3 covers 16 residues. Trimming cost V 3 bases and J 7 bases, with 21 bases left between them. Germline lookup yields CDR1 MDHEN and CDR2 SYDVKM. For the CDR3, the DNA is TGTGCCAGCAGTTTGGGGACTGGACCCTCGTTAGGTGGCTACACCTTC. Encoded protein: CASSLGTGPSLGGYTF.

This clonotype was seen many times. This sequence joins TRBV15 and TRBJ1-5; 8 bases fit TRBD1. V gave up 6 bases and J gave up 7 bases; unmatched junction bases: 11. The CDR3 is 15 residues long. Germline V gives CDR1 LNHNV, CDR2 YYDKDF (reference sequence). The CDR3 DNA is TGTGCCACCAGGACCGGACAGGGTTTAGTACAGCCCCAGCATTTT. Translating it yields CATRTGQGLVQPQHF.

V is TRBV28 and J is TRBJ2-1, with 9 bases identical to TRBD1. The CDR3 covers 14 residues. The junction had 6 bases not matched to a gene; V was cut back by 10 bases and J by 2 bases. Germline loops: CDR1 MDHEN, CDR2 SYDVKM. The CDR3 DNA reads TGTGCCACTGATCGACAGGGGGCCTACAATGAGCAGTTCTTC. Amino acid sequence: CATDRQGAYNEQFF.